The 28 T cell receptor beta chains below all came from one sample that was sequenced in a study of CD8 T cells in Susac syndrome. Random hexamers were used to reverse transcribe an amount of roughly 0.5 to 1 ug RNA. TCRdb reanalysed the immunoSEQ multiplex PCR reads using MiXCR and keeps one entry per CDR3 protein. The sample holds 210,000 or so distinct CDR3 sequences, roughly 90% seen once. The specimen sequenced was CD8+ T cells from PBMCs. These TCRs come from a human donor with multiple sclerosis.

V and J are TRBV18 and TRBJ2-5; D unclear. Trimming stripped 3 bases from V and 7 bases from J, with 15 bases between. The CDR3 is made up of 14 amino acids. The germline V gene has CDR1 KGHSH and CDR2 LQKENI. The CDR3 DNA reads TGTGCCAGCTCACCGGAAATCTACGACGGGACCCAGTACTTC. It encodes CASSPEIYDGTQYF.

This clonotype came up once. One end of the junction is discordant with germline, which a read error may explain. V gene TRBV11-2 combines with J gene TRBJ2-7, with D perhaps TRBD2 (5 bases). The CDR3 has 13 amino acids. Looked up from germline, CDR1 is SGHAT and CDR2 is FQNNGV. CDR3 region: CAISLTGSYEQYF. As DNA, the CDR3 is TGTGCCATCAGCTTAACGGGGTCCTACGAGCAGTACTTC.

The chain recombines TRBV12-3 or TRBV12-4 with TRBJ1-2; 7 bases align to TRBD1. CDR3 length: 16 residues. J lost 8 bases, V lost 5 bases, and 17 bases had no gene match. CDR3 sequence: CASSPRTGQGSFGYTF. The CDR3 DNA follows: TGTGCCAGCAGTCCGAGGACAGGCCAGGGATCCTTCGGCTACACCTTC.

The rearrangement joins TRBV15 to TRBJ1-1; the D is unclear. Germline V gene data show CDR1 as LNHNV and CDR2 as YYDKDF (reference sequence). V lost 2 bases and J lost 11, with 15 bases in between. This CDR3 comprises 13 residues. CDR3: CATSRRGTERAFF. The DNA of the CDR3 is TGTGCCACCAGCAGACGAGGAACGGAGCGGGCTTTCTTT.

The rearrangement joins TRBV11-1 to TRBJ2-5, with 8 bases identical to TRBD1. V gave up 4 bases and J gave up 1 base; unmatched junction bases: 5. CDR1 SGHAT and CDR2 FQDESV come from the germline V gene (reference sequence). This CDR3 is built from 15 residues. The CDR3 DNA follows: TGTGCCAGCAGCTGGACAGGGAGCATCCAAGAGACCCAGTACTTC. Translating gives CASSWTGSIQETQYF. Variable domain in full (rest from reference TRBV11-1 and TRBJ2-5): EAEVAQSPRYKITEKSQAVAFWCDPISGHATLYWYRQILGQGPELLVQFQDESVVDDSQLPKDRFSAERLKGVDSTLKIQPAELGDSAMYLCASSWTGSIQETQYFGPGTRLLVL.

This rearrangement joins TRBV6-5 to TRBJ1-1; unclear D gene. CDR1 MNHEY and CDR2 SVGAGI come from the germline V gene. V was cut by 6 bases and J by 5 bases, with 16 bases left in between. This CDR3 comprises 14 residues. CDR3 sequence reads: CASRAAGSGTEAFF. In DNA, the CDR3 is TGTGCCAGCAGGGCAGCGGGGTCGGGAACTGAAGCTTTCTTT.

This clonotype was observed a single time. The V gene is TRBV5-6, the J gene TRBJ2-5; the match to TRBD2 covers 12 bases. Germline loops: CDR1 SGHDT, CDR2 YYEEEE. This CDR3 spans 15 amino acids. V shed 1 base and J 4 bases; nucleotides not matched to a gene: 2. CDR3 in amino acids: CASSLSSGRAETQYF. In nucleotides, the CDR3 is TGTGCCAGCAGCTTGTCTAGCGGGAGGGCAGAGACCCAGTACTTC.

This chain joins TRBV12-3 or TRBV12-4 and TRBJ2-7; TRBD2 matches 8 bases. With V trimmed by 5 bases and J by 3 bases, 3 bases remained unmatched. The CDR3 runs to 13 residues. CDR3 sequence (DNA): TGTGCCAGCAGTCCCGGGAGGGGCTACGAGCAGTACTTC. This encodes CASSPGRGYEQYF.

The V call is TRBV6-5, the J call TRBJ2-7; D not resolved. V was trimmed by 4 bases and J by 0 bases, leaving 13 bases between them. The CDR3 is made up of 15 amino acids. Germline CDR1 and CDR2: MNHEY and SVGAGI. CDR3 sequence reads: CASSLHRASSYEQYF. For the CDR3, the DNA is TGTGCCAGCAGTTTGCATAGGGCGAGCTCCTACGAGCAGTACTTC.

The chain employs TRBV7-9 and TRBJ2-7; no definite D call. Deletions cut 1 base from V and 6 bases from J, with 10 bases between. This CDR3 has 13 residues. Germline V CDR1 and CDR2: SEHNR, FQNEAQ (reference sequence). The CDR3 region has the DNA TGTGCCAGCAGCTTAGGGCATGGAACCGAGCAGTACTTC. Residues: CASSLGHGTEQYF.

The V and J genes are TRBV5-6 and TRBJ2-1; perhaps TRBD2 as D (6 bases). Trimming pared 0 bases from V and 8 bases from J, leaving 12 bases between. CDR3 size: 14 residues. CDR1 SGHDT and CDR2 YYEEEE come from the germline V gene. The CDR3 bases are TGTGCCAGCAGCTTGGAGATGGGACTGGATGAGCAGTTCTTC. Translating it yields CASSLEMGLDEQFF. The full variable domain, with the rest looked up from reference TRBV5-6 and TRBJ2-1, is DAGVTQSPTHLIKTRGQQVTLRCSPKSGHDTVSWYQQALGQGPQFIFQYYEEEERQRGNFPDRFSGHQFPNYSSELNVNALLLGDSALYLCASSLEMGLDEQFFGPGTRLTVL.

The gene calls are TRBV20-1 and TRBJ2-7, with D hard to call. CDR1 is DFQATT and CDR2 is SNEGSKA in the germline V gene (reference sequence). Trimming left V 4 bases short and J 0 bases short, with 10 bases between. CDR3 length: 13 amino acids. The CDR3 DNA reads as TGCAGTGCTAATGCTGGAAGCTCCTACGAGCAGTACTTC. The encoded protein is CSANAGSSYEQYF.

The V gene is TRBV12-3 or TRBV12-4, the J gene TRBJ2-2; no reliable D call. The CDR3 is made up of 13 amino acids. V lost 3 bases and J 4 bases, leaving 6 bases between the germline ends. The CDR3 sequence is CASSLAFTGELFF. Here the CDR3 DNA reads TGTGCCAGCAGTTTGGCATTCACCGGGGAGCTGTTTTTT.

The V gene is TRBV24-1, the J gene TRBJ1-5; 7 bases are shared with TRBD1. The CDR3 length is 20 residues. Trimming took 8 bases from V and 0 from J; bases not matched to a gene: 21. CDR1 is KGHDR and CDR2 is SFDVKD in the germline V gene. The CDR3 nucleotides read TGTGCCACCACCCCGTCGGGGGTTAAACAGGGGAGAGATAGCAATCAGCCCCAGCATTTT. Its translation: CATTPSGVKQGRDSNQPQHF.

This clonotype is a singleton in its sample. CDR3 bases: TGTGCCAGCAGTTTTACCCCCATTGGGAGGAATGAAAAACTGTTTTTT. It is translated as CASSFTPIGRNEKLFF. This chain links TRBV13 with TRBJ1-4, with unresolved D. Germline CDR1 and CDR2: PRHDT and FYEKMQ (reference sequence). V was shortened by 6 bases and J by 5 bases, with 19 bases between the two germline ends. The length of the CDR3 is 16 residues. The whole variable domain, filled in from reference TRBV13 and TRBJ1-4, reads AAGVIQSPRHLIKEKRETATLKCYPIPRHDTVYWYQQGPGQDPQFLISFYEKMQSDKGSIPDRFSAQQFSDYHSELNMSSLELGDSALYFCASSFTPIGRNEKLFFGSGTQLSVL.

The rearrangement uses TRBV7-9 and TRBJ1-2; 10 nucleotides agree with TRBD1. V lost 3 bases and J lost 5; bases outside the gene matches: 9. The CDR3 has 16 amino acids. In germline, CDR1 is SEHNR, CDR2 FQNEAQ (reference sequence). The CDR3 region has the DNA TGTGCCAGCAGCTTCGACCGGGACAGGGGTTGGTATGGCTACACCTTC. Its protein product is CASSFDRDRGWYGYTF.

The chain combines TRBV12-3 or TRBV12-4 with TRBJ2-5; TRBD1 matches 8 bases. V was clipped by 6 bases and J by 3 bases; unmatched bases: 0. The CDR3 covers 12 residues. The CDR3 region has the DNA TGTGCCAGCAGGGACAGGGAAGAGACCCAGTACTTC. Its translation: CASRDREETQYF.

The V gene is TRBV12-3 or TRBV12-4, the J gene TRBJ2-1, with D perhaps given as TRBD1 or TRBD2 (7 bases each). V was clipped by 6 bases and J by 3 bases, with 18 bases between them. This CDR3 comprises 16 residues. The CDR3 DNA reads TGTGCCAGCAGCCCCGGGGAGGGGGCGGACTACAATGAGCAGTTCTTC. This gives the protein CASSPGEGADYNEQFF.

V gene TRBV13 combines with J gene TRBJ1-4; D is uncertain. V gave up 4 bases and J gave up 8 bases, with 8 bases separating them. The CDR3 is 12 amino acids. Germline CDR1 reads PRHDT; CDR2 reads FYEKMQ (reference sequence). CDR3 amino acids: CASSSGPEKLFF. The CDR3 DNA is TGTGCCAGCAGCTCCGGGCCCGAAAAACTGTTTTTT.

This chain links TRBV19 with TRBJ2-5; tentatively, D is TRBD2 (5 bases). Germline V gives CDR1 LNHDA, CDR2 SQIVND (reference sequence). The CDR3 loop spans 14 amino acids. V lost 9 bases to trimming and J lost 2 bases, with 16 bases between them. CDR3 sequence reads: CASNHRGLQETQYF. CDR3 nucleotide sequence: TGTGCCAGCAACCATCGAGGGCTACAAGAGACCCAGTACTTC.

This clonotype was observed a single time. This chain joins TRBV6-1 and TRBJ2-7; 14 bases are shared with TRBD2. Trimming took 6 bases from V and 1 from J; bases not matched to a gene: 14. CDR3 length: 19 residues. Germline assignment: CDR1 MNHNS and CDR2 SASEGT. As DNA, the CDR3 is TGTGCCAGCAGCGGGAGGCGACTAGCGGGAGGGTTGAGTTCCTACGAGCAGTACTTC. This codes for CASSGRRLAGGLSSYEQYF.

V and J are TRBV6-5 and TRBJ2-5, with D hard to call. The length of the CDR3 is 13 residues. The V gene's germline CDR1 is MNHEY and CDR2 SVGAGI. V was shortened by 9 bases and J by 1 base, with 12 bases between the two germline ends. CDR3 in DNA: TGTGCCAGGACCGGAAAGTTCCAAGAGACCCAGTACTTC. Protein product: CARTGKFQETQYF.

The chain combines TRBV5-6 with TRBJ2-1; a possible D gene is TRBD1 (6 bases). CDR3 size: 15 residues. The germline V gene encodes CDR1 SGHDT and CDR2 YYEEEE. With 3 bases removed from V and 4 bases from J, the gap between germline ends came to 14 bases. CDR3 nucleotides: TGTGCCAGCAGCTGGAAGACAGGAACTTACAATGAGCAGTTCTTC. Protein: CASSWKTGTYNEQFF.

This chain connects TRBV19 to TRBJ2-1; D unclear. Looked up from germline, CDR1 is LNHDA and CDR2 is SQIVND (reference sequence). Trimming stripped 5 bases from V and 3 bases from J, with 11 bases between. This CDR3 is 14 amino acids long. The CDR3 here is CASSYSDNYNEQFF. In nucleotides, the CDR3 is TGTGCCAGTAGTTACAGCGATAACTACAATGAGCAGTTCTTC.

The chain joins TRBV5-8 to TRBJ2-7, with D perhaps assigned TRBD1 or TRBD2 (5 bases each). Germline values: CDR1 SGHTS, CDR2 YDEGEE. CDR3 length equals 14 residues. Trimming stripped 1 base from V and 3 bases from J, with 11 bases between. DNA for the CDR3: TGTGCCAGCAGCTTGAATCTTGGGGGCTACGAGCAGTACTTC. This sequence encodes CASSLNLGGYEQYF.

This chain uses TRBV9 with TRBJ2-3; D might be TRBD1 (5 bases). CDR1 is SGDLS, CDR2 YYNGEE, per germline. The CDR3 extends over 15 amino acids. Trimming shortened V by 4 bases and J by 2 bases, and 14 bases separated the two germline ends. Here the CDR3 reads CASSPQGRNTDTQYF. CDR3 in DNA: TGTGCCAGCAGCCCCCAGGGCCGAAACACAGATACGCAGTATTTT.

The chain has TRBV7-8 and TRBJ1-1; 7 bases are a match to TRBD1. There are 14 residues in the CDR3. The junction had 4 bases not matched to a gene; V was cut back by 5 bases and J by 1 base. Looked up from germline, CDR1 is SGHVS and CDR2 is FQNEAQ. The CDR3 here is CASSPWTGNTEAFF. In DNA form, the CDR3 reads TGTGCCAGCAGCCCTTGGACAGGGAACACTGAAGCTTTCTTT.

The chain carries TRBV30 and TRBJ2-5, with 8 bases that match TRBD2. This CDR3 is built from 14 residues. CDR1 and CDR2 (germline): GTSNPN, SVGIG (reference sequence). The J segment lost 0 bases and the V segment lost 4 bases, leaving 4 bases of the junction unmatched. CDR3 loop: CAWTRGGDQETQYF. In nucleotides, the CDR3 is TGTGCCTGGACCCGGGGGGGGGACCAAGAGACCCAGTACTTC.